These 9 T cell receptor beta chains originate from one sample sequenced in a study of control samples from healthy donors and cancer patients. The repertoire was sequenced with immunoSEQ multiplex PCR; TCRdb's copy has only in-frame clones and lacks some. The table has 170,000 or so clones, about 93% seen once. Specimen: blood. The source is a man younger than 35 in good health.

This chain joins TRBV11-2 and TRBJ1-2; weak D call: TRBD1 (6 bases). The V end was cut by 2 bases, the J end by 7 bases, with 11 bases between. Germline loops: CDR1 SGHAT, CDR2 FQNNGV. This CDR3 has 13 amino acids. Here the CDR3 reads CASSLNRVGGYTF. For the CDR3, the DNA is TGTGCCAGCAGCTTAAACAGGGTCGGTGGCTACACCTTC. Looking up the rest from reference TRBV11-2 and TRBJ1-2 gives the full variable domain: EAGVAQSPRYKIIEKRQSVAFWCNPISGHATLYWYQQILGQGPKLLIQFQNNGVVDDSQLPKDRFSAERLKGVDSTLKIQPAKLEDSAVYLCASSLNRVGGYTFGSGTRLTVV.

This clone is a singleton in its sample. The rearrangement joins TRBV24-1 to TRBJ1-3; a weak D match, TRBD1 (5 bases). CDR1 KGHDR and CDR2 SFDVKD come from the germline V gene. This CDR3 is 15 amino acids long. V gave up 6 bases and J gave up 2 bases, with 13 bases separating them. Here the CDR3 DNA reads TGTGCCACCAGTTTTTCCGGGGACCCTGGAAACACCATATATTTT. Protein: CATSFSGDPGNTIYF.

The chain couples TRBV7-3 to TRBJ2-3; TRBD2 agrees at 10 bases. In germline, CDR1 is SGHTA, CDR2 FQGTGA. CDR3 length: 15 residues. J lost 4 bases, V lost 2 bases, and 3 bases had no gene match. The CDR3 DNA reads TGTGCCAGCAGCTTAGCTAGCGGGGGAGCAGATACGCAGTATTTT. Amino acids: CASSLASGGADTQYF.

The chain couples TRBV2 to TRBJ2-7; D call uncertain. V lost 6 bases, J lost 4 bases, and 16 bases lay in between. CDR1 and CDR2 from the germline V gene are SNHLY and FYNNEI. The length of the CDR3 is 14 residues. CDR3 sequence (DNA): TGTGCCAGCAGCGCGACCCTACCACTGTACGAGCAGTACTTC. Its protein product is CASSATLPLYEQYF.

This clone was observed a few times. The chain joins TRBV9 to TRBJ2-7; TRBD1 matches at 7 bases. Looked up from germline, CDR1 is SGDLS and CDR2 is YYNGEE. The V segment lost 0 bases and the J segment 3 bases; nucleotides outside the gene matches: 6. The CDR3 extends over 15 amino acids. CDR3 sequence: CASSVGGGQVYEQYF. The CDR3 DNA reads as TGTGCCAGCAGCGTAGGTGGCGGACAGGTCTACGAGCAGTACTTC.

The chain combines TRBV2 with TRBJ1-4; TRBD1 agrees at 9 bases. The germline V gene has CDR1 SNHLY and CDR2 FYNNEI. The CDR3 consists of 15 residues. With V trimmed by 9 bases and J by 7 bases, 12 bases remained unmatched. CDR3 residues: CASHRDRVGSEKLFF. The DNA for the CDR3 is TGTGCCAGTCACCGGGACAGGGTAGGAAGTGAAAAACTGTTTTTT.

The CDR3 nucleotides are TGTGCCAGCAGTCCTAGGACTAGCGGCTACGAGCAGTACTTC. It encodes CASSPRTSGYEQYF. This chain connects TRBV2 to TRBJ2-7, with TRBD2 matching over 10 bases. J lost 3 bases, V lost 5 bases, and 4 bases had no gene match. Germline lookup yields CDR1 SNHLY and CDR2 FYNNEI. This CDR3 contains 14 residues.

For the CDR3, the DNA is TGCGCCAGCAGCCAAGATGGGGACAGGGGTAATCAGCCCCAGCATTTT. Amino acids: CASSQDGDRGNQPQHF. The V gene is TRBV4-1, the J gene TRBJ1-5, with 10 bases matching TRBD1. J lost 4 bases, V lost 0 bases, and 3 bases had no gene match. The CDR3 consists of 16 residues. Germline-derived CDR1 and CDR2 are MGHRA and YSYEKL.

This sequence joins TRBV6-1 and TRBJ1-4; 7 bases are a match to TRBD1. V shed 1 base, J shed 7 bases, and the junction held 6 bases outside the gene matches. Per germline, CDR1 MNHNS and CDR2 SASEGT. The CDR3 is 15 amino acids. The CDR3 spells CASSEENRGGEKLFF. The CDR3 DNA is TGTGCCAGCAGTGAAGAAAACAGGGGTGGTGAAAAACTGTTTTTT.